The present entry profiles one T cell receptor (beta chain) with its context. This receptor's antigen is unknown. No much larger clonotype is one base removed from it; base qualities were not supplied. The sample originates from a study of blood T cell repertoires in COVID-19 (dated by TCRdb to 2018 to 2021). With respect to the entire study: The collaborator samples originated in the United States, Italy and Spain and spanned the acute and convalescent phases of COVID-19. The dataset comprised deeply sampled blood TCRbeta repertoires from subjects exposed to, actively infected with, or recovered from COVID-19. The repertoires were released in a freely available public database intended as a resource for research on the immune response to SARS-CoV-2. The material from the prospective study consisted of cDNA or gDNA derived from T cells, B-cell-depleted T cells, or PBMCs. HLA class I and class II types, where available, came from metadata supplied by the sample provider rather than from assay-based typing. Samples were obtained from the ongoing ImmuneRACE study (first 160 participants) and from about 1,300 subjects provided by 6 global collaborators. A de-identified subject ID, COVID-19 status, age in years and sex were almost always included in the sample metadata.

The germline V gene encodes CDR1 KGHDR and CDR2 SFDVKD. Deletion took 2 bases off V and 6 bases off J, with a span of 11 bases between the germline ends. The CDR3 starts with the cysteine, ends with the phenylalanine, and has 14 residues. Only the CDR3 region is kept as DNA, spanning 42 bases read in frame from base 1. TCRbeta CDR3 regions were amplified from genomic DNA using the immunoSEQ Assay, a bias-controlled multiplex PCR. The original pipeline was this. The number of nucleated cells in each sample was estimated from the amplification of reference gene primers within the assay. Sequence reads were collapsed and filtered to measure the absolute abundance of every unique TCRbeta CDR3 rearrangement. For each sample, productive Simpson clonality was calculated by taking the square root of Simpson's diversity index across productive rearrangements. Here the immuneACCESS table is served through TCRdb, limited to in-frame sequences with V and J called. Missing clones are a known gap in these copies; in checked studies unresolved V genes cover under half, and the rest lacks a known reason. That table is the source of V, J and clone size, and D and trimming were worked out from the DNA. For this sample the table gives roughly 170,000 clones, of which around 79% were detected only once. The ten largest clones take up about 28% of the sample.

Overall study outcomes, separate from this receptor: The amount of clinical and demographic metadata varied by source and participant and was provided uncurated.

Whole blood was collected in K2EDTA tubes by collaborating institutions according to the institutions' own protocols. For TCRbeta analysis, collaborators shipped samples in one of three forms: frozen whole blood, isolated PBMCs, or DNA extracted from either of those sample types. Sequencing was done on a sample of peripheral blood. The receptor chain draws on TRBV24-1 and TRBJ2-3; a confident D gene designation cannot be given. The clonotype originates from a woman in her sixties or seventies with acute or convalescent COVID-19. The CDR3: CATSDSGLPDTQYF. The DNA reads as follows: TGTGCCACCAGTGATTCGGGTCTTCCGGATACGCAGTATTTT.